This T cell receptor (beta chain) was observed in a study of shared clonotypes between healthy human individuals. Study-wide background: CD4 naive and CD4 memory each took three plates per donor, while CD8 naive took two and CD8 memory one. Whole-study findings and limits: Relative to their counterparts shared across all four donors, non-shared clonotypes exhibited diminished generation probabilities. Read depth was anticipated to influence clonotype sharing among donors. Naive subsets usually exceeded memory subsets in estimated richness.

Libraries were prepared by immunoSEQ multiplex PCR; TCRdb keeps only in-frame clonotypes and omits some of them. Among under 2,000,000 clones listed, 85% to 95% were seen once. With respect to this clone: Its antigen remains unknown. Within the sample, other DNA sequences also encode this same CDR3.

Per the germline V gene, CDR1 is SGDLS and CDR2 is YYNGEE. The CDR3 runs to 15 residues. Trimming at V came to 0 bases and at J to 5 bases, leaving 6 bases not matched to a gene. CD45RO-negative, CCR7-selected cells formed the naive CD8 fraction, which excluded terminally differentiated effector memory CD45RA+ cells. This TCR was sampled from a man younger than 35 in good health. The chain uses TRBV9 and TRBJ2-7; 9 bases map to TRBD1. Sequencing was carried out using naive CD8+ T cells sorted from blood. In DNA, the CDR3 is TGTGCCAGCAGCGTAGCGGGAACAGGGGGCGACGAGCAGTACTTC. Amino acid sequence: CASSVAGTGGDEQYF.